The clone carrying this T cell receptor beta chain has a single count. The sample belongs to a study of technical replicates of blood from a handful of donors. Some clones are missing from TCRdb's copy, which holds only in-frame ones; the method was immunoSEQ multiplex PCR. Of around 65,000 clones detected, approximately 84% appear once; the ten largest clones hold about 4.8%. The sequenced sample was PBMCs. The receptor was isolated from a human donor in good health. Some clones in this sample may be carry-over from other donors' samples.

In DNA, the CDR3 is TGCAGCGTTGACAGAACAATTAACACTGAAGCTTTCTTT. Protein sequence: CSVDRTINTEAFF. The chain uses TRBV29-1 and TRBJ1-1; no definite D call. V was cut by 3 bases and J by 2 bases, with 10 bases left in between. The CDR3 is 13 amino acids. Looked up from germline, CDR1 is SQVTM and CDR2 is ANQGSEA.